The 22 T cell receptor beta chains reported below all come from one sample, sequenced in a study of cytomegalovirus exposure and HLA in healthy donors. Using immunoSEQ multiplex PCR, the repertoire was profiled, and TCRdb retains in-frame clones only, with some absent. Here the sample spans roughly 140,000 clones, 80% to 95% being singletons. Sequencing was done on a sample of PBMCs. The receptors stem from a man aged 18 to 30 in good health and CMV-seronegative.

The V call is TRBV19, the J call TRBJ2-1, with 9 bases identical to TRBD2. Germline CDR1 is LNHDA and CDR2 is SQIVND (reference sequence). The trim removed 8 bases at V and 6 bases at J, leaving 8 bases unmatched. The CDR3 consists of 14 residues. The DNA of the CDR3 is TGTGCCAGTTCGGGGCGGGAGGGCCTCAATGAGCAGTTCTTC. This gives the protein CASSGREGLNEQFF.

J is TRBJ2-5 and V is TRBV4-1, with 14 bases identical to TRBD2. CDR1 is MGHRA, CDR2 YSYEKL, per germline. The CDR3 totals 17 residues. Trimming took 1 base from V and 2 from J; bases not matched to a gene: 3. CDR3 nucleotides: TGCGCCAGCAGCCAAGGTGGGACTAGCGGGGGTCAAGAGACCCAGTACTTC. Its protein is CASSQGGTSGGQETQYF.

The chain has TRBV9 and TRBJ2-1; D might be TRBD2 (5 bases). The germline V and J ends were trimmed by 0 bases and 2 bases, with 15 bases remaining between them. The CDR3 has 17 residues. Germline V gives CDR1 SGDLS, CDR2 YYNGEE. In DNA, the CDR3 is TGTGCCAGCAGCGTAGGGGAGTTGCAGGTTACCTACAATGAGCAGTTCTTC. Translation: CASSVGELQVTYNEQFF.

The chain uses TRBV6-1 and TRBJ2-2; D perhaps matches TRBD2 (5 bases). Germline V gene sequence: CDR1 MNHNS, CDR2 SASEGT. Trimming took off 7 bases at V and 7 bases at J, with 10 bases between the two ends. The CDR3 is made up of 12 amino acids. CDR3 sequence: CASKGVVGELFF. The CDR3 nucleotides are TGTGCCAGCAAGGGAGTGGTCGGGGAGCTGTTTTTT.

This chain connects TRBV10-3 to TRBJ1-3, with D perhaps matching TRBD1 (6 bases). CDR1 ENHRY and CDR2 SYGVKD come from the germline V gene. The CDR3 has 14 amino acids. The V end lost 11 bases, the J end lost 0 bases, and 14 bases lay between the germline ends. The CDR3 DNA reads TGTGCCTCGGAACAGGGACCCTCTGGAAACACCATATATTTT. It is translated as CASEQGPSGNTIYF.

V usage is TRBV6-4 and J usage is TRBJ2-2; possible D gene TRBD2, 5 bases. The germline V gene has CDR1 MRHNA and CDR2 SNTAGT. Trimming shortened V by 3 bases and J by 1 base, and 9 bases separated the two germline ends. The CDR3 totals 15 residues. The CDR3: CASSERALNTGELFF. In DNA form, the CDR3 reads TGTGCCAGCAGTGAGCGGGCCTTGAACACCGGGGAGCTGTTTTTT.

This clone appeared once. The chain has TRBV29-1 and TRBJ2-1; D is unclear. Trimming cost V 6 bases and J 9 bases, with 12 bases left between them. The CDR3 runs 11 residues. Germline lookup yields CDR1 SQVTM and CDR2 ANQGSEA. The CDR3 DNA reads as TGCAGCGTCCCCGGGTTTTCTGAGCAGTTCTTC. Amino acid sequence: CSVPGFSEQFF.

The rearrangement joins TRBV10-3 to TRBJ2-1, with 12 bases matching TRBD2. CDR1 ENHRY and CDR2 SYGVKD come from the germline V gene. The CDR3 consists of 16 residues. Trimming cost V 3 bases and J 8 bases; bases outside gene matches: 8. The CDR3 loop is CAISEASGRGQDEQFF. The CDR3 bases are TGTGCCATCAGTGAAGCTAGCGGGAGGGGGCAGGATGAGCAGTTCTTC.

V usage is TRBV7-2 and J usage is TRBJ2-5; weak D call: TRBD2 (6 bases). Trimming cost V 6 bases and J 3 bases, with 11 bases left between them. This CDR3 is built from 13 residues. Germline CDR1 SGHTA, CDR2 FQGNSA. CDR3 sequence reads: CASRAGSKETQYF. In DNA form, the CDR3 reads TGTGCCAGCAGAGCGGGTTCGAAAGAGACCCAGTACTTC.

This chain uses TRBV28 with TRBJ2-1, with 7 bases fitting TRBD1. Trimming took 3 bases from V and 8 from J; bases not matched to a gene: 10. Germline assignment: CDR1 MDHEN and CDR2 SYDVKM. The CDR3 covers 15 residues. DNA of the CDR3: TGTGCCAGCAGTTTCCGGGACAGTGACTTGGATGAGCAGTTCTTC. It specifies CASSFRDSDLDEQFF.

The CDR3 nucleotides are TGTGCCAGCTCACCACTAGCGAGCCACTCCTACAATGAGCAGTTCTTC. This encodes CASSPLASHSYNEQFF. The gene calls are TRBV18 and TRBJ2-1; perhaps TRBD2 as D (5 bases). Trimming pared 1 base from V and 0 bases from J, leaving 10 bases between. This CDR3 has 16 residues. Germline V gene data show CDR1 as KGHSH and CDR2 as LQKENI.

This clone was seen more than once but under ten times. The gene calls are TRBV30 and TRBJ2-7, with D tentatively TRBD2 (5 bases). The CDR3 extends over 11 amino acids. The V gene's germline CDR1 is GTSNPN and CDR2 SVGIG (reference sequence). V lost 8 bases and J lost 3, with 11 bases in between. The CDR3 reads CAGGRFYEQYV. The CDR3, as DNA: TGTGCCGGAGGTAGATTCTACGAGCAGTACGTC.

This chain uses TRBV7-3 with TRBJ2-5; D gene unclear. CDR3 length equals 13 residues. V was trimmed by 5 bases and J by 1 base, leaving 8 bases between them. Per germline, CDR1 SGHTA and CDR2 FQGTGA. CDR3 DNA: TGTGCCAGCAGCCGCGACTTCCAAGAGACCCAGTACTTC. Encoded protein: CASSRDFQETQYF.

The chain uses TRBV14 and TRBJ1-2; D is ambiguous. This CDR3 contains 13 residues. The V gene lost 1 base and the J gene lost 2 bases, with 5 bases spanning the gap. From germline, CDR1 is SGHDN and CDR2 FVKESK. The CDR3 DNA sequence: TGTGCCAGCAGCCAAGCGAGGAACTATGGCTACACCTTC. This encodes CASSQARNYGYTF.

CDR3 region: CASSIGLAGGSSYEQYF. DNA of the CDR3: TGTGCCAGTAGTATTGGGCTAGCGGGGGGGTCCTCCTACGAGCAGTACTTC. This chain links TRBV19 with TRBJ2-7, with 12 bases matching TRBD2. The germline gives CDR1 LNHDA, CDR2 SQIVND (reference sequence). This CDR3 region has 17 residues. Trimming cost V 3 bases and J 0 bases; bases outside gene matches: 6.

V is TRBV9 and J is TRBJ2-1, with TRBD2 as a possible D gene (5 bases). Germline V gene data show CDR1 as SGDLS and CDR2 as YYNGEE. Trimming removed 0 bases from V and 10 bases from J, with 17 bases in between. CDR3 length: 15 residues. The CDR3 is CASSVAGLQEGEQFF. CDR3 bases: TGTGCCAGCAGCGTAGCAGGACTGCAAGAAGGGGAGCAGTTCTTC.

This chain joins TRBV18 and TRBJ2-5; 8 bases agree with TRBD2. This CDR3 region has 16 residues. The trim removed 0 bases at V and 1 base at J, leaving 4 bases unmatched. Germline V lookup: CDR1 KGHSH, CDR2 LQKENI. DNA of the CDR3: TGTGCCAGCTCACCACCGAGACTAGCGTCCCAAGAGACCCAGTACTTC. Translating it yields CASSPPRLASQETQYF.

The gene calls are TRBV4-3 and TRBJ2-5; TRBD2 matches 7 bases. The CDR3 length is 15 residues. CDR1 and CDR2 (germline): LGHNA, YSLEER. J was trimmed by 2 bases and V by 1 base; bases with no gene match: 4. The CDR3 protein is CASSQGSGIQETQYF. CDR3 nucleotide sequence: TGCGCCAGCAGCCAAGGGAGCGGGATTCAAGAGACCCAGTACTTC.

The chain uses TRBV27 and TRBJ2-3, with D possibly matching TRBD1 (5 bases). Germline V lookup: CDR1 MNHEY, CDR2 SMNVEV (reference sequence). V lost 0 bases to trimming and J lost 3 bases, with 13 bases between them. The CDR3 contains 16 residues. The CDR3 sequence is CASSLSSGWKTDTQYF. In nucleotides, the CDR3 is TGTGCCAGCAGTTTATCCTCAGGGTGGAAAACAGATACGCAGTATTTT.

This clone is labeled medium-sized. This CDR3 is also generated by other DNA sequences in the sample. The CDR3 DNA sequence: TGTGCCTGGAGTGTACGGGAGAACACTGAAGCTTTCTTT. This sequence encodes CAWSVRENTEAFF. The chain links TRBV30 to TRBJ1-1; no clear D gene. CDR1 and CDR2 from the germline V gene are GTSNPN and SVGIG (reference sequence). V gave up 0 bases and J gave up 1 base, with 6 bases separating them. This CDR3 has 13 amino acids.

The gene calls are TRBV6-5 and TRBJ2-5; TRBD2 might be the D (5 bases). The CDR3 is made up of 14 amino acids. From germline, CDR1 is MNHEY and CDR2 SVGAGI. Trimming left V 6 bases short and J 4 bases short, with 15 bases between. The CDR3 sequence is CASSWELGRETQYF. The CDR3 coding sequence is TGTGCCAGCAGCTGGGAACTAGGTAGAGAGACCCAGTACTTC.

V is TRBV7-9 and J is TRBJ2-3; D may be TRBD1 (6 bases). The CDR3 extends over 14 amino acids. The germline V gene encodes CDR1 SEHNR and CDR2 FQNEAQ (reference sequence). V shed 3 bases and J shed 2 bases, with 9 bases lying between them. The CDR3 nucleotides are TGTGCCAGCAGCTTGGACAGACACACAGATACGCAGTATTTT. Residues: CASSLDRHTDTQYF.